The 29 T cell receptor beta chains below were found in one sample sequenced in a study of blood T cell repertoires in COVID-19 (dated by TCRdb to 2018 to 2021). Receptors were amplified or captured by the immunoSEQ multiplex PCR assay. Imported from immuneACCESS, the table was reduced by TCRdb to in-frame sequences with V and J called. These copies leave out some clones; in studies compared against another copy, an unresolved V gene accounts for under half, and the cause of the remainder is not known. Across this sample there are about 110,000 clones, with over 80% seen only once. The ten largest clones represent just over 4% of the sample. The sample was peripheral blood. These receptors were taken from a woman between 65 and 79 years old with acute or convalescent COVID-19.

The chain carries TRBV7-9 and TRBJ1-2, with a weak D call TRBD1 (6 bases). Germline V gene data show CDR1 as SEHNR and CDR2 as FQNEAQ (reference sequence). CDR3 size: 14 residues. Trimming took off 5 bases at V and 0 bases at J, with 10 bases between the two ends. Written as DNA, the CDR3 is TGTGCCAGCAGCGACAGGCCGACTAACTATGGCTACACCTTC. This gives the protein CASSDRPTNYGYTF.

V is TRBV28 and J is TRBJ1-4; no firm D call. The V gene lost 5 bases and the J gene lost 4 bases, with 11 bases spanning the gap. Germline-derived CDR1 and CDR2 are MDHEN and SYDVKM. The CDR3 length is 14 residues. The chain's CDR3 is CASSAGGVNEKLFF. The CDR3 bases are TGTGCCAGCAGTGCCGGCGGGGTTAATGAAAAACTGTTTTTT.

The chain carries TRBV28 and TRBJ1-2; a weak D match, TRBD1 (6 bases). Trimming took off 3 bases at V and 5 bases at J, with 13 bases between the two ends. From germline, CDR1 is MDHEN and CDR2 SYDVKM. The CDR3 runs 14 residues. Written as DNA, the CDR3 is TGTGCCAGCAGTTTCGCCGGGGACATTTATGGCTACACCTTC. This gives the protein CASSFAGDIYGYTF.

This chain connects TRBV19 to TRBJ1-3; D is perhaps TRBD1 (6 bases). Germline CDR1 is LNHDA and CDR2 is SQIVND (reference sequence). This CDR3 is built from 13 residues. V lost 6 bases and J 5 bases, leaving 11 bases between the germline ends. The CDR3 spells CASRPGARNTIYF. In DNA, the CDR3 is TGTGCCAGTAGACCAGGGGCAAGAAACACCATATATTTT.

This chain connects TRBV2 to TRBJ2-2, with 8 bases that match TRBD1. CDR1 is SNHLY, CDR2 FYNNEI, per germline. CDR3 length equals 15 residues. Trimming at V came to 1 base and at J to 6 bases, leaving 4 bases not matched to a gene. The CDR3 nucleotides read TGTGCCAGCAGTGAAGGGTCAGGGGGCCCCGGGGAGCTGTTTTTT. Its protein product is CASSEGSGGPGELFF.

This chain joins TRBV6-5 and TRBJ1-5, with 7 bases that match TRBD1. Germline V lookup: CDR1 MNHEY, CDR2 SVGAGI. V was clipped by 8 bases and J by 2 bases; unmatched bases: 12. This CDR3 region has 16 residues. The CDR3 region has the DNA TGTGCCAGCCGTTTACCCGGGACAGCCGGCAATCAGCCCCAGCATTTT. It codes for CASRLPGTAGNQPQHF.

V and J are TRBV7-9 and TRBJ1-6; D perhaps matches TRBD1 (5 bases). The V gene's germline CDR1 is SEHNR and CDR2 FQNEAQ (reference sequence). The germline V and J ends were trimmed by 3 bases and 10 bases, with 13 bases remaining between them. The CDR3 totals 14 residues. The chain's CDR3 is CASSLTGDGSPLHF. The CDR3 DNA is TGTGCCAGCAGCTTGACGGGGGATGGCTCACCCCTCCACTTT.

This chain uses TRBV18 with TRBJ2-5; D is unresolved. CDR1 KGHSH and CDR2 LQKENI come from the germline V gene. The CDR3 has 15 amino acids. V lost 0 bases and J lost 5, with 13 bases in between. CDR3 nucleotides: TGTGCCAGCTCACCACCGAGCCGCCCCGGGGAGACCCAGTACTTC. Its translation: CASSPPSRPGETQYF.

V is TRBV9 and J is TRBJ2-1; the D gene is possibly TRBD2 (5 bases). Per germline, CDR1 SGDLS and CDR2 YYNGEE. The germline V and J ends were trimmed by 0 bases and 6 bases, with 19 bases remaining between them. This CDR3 has 17 residues. The DNA for the CDR3 is TGTGCCAGCAGCGTAGAGGGTTCCGGAGGAAAGACCAATGAGCAGTTCTTC. This sequence encodes CASSVEGSGGKTNEQFF. Drawing the rest from reference TRBV9 and TRBJ2-1, the complete variable domain is DSGVTQTPKHLITATGQRVTLRCSPRSGDLSVYWYQQSLDQGLQFLIQYYNGEERAKGNILERFSAQQFPDLHSELNLSSLELGDSALYFCASSVEGSGGKTNEQFFGPGTRLTVL.

This clone came up a few times. The chain joins TRBV19 to TRBJ1-5, with no clear D. Germline V gene data show CDR1 as LNHDA and CDR2 as SQIVND (reference sequence). The ends were cut back, 3 bases at V and 0 bases at J, with 9 bases in the middle. The CDR3 has 15 residues. CDR3 coding DNA: TGTGCCAGTAGTATGACACCGCTTAGCAATCAGCCCCAGCATTTT. Its protein product is CASSMTPLSNQPQHF.

The chain combines TRBV7-2 with TRBJ1-2; 7 bases align to TRBD1. Germline V gene sequence: CDR1 SGHTA, CDR2 FQGNSA. The V segment lost 5 bases and the J segment 5 bases; nucleotides outside the gene matches: 8. The CDR3 covers 14 residues. CDR3 amino acids: CASSISGTAYGYTF. The CDR3, as DNA: TGTGCCAGCAGCATTTCCGGGACAGCGTATGGCTACACCTTC.

The J gene is TRBJ2-5, the V gene TRBV7-2; 12 positions agree with TRBD2. V lost 2 bases to trimming and J lost 5 bases; unmatched junction nucleotides: 9. Germline values: CDR1 SGHTA, CDR2 FQGNSA. The CDR3 length is 17 residues. CDR3 sequence: CASSLRLAGGYWETQYF. CDR3 sequence (DNA): TGTGCCAGCAGCTTAAGGCTAGCGGGGGGGTACTGGGAGACCCAGTACTTC.

The chain links TRBV6-4 to TRBJ2-3, with 7 positions matching TRBD2. Germline V gene sequence: CDR1 MRHNA, CDR2 SNTAGT. V lost 7 bases and J lost 2; bases outside the gene matches: 9. The CDR3 runs to 15 residues. In nucleotides, the CDR3 is TGTGCCAGCACACCCTTGCGGGGGTACACAGATACGCAGTATTTT. Amino acid sequence: CASTPLRGYTDTQYF.

The chain recombines TRBV28 with TRBJ1-5; maybe TRBD1 (6 bases). V dropped 5 bases and J dropped 2 bases, with 19 bases sitting between them. This CDR3 contains 17 residues. CDR1 and CDR2 from the germline V gene are MDHEN and SYDVKM. CDR3 in amino acids: CASSPNRMDSRNQPQHF. For the CDR3, the DNA is TGTGCCAGCAGTCCCAACCGCATGGACAGTCGCAATCAGCCCCAGCATTTT.

CDR3 nucleotide sequence: TGTGCCAGCAGCCCTTGGATGGGAGGGTATGGCTACACCTTC. Its translation: CASSPWMGGYGYTF. The chain links TRBV7-9 to TRBJ1-2; no reliable D call. The CDR3 totals 14 residues. Trimming cost V 5 bases and J 5 bases, with 15 bases left between them. Germline assignment: CDR1 SEHNR and CDR2 FQNEAQ (reference sequence).

The chain uses TRBV12-3 or TRBV12-4 and TRBJ2-1; no clear D gene. Trimming shortened V by 4 bases and J by 12 bases, and 10 bases separated the two germline ends. This CDR3 has 11 amino acids. CDR3 residues: CASSSPRRQFF. For the CDR3, the DNA is TGTGCCAGCAGTTCCCCCCGTCGGCAGTTCTTC.

CDR3 nucleotides: TGCGCCAGCAGTCGGACAGCCCAAGAGACCCAGTACTTC. Translated: CASSRTAQETQYF. The chain has TRBV10-1 and TRBJ2-5; the D gene is possibly TRBD1 (6 bases). V lost 5 bases and J 1 base, leaving 8 bases between the germline ends. The germline V gene has CDR1 WNHNN and CDR2 SYGVQD (reference sequence). This CDR3 region has 13 residues.

Worth noting for this clone: The same CDR3 can be traced to other DNA sequences in this sample. V gene TRBV7-9 combines with J gene TRBJ2-1, with TRBD2 matching 10 bases. The germline V gene has CDR1 SEHNR and CDR2 FQNEAQ (reference sequence). This CDR3 has 15 amino acids. V was pared by 1 base and J by 4 bases, with 1 base of the junction left unmatched. Here the CDR3 reads CASSLGTSGYNEQFF. DNA of the CDR3: TGTGCCAGCAGCTTAGGGACTAGCGGTTACAATGAGCAGTTCTTC.

A note on this clone: Other DNA sequences in the sample encode the same CDR3. The chain recombines TRBV27 with TRBJ2-1; TRBD1 matches 9 bases. The trim removed 5 bases at V and 3 bases at J, leaving 5 bases unmatched. In germline, CDR1 is MNHEY, CDR2 SMNVEV (reference sequence). The CDR3 contains 15 residues. In nucleotides, the CDR3 is TGTGCCAGCAGTCCCGAGGGACAGGGCTACAATGAGCAGTTCTTC. Translation gives CASSPEGQGYNEQFF.

This clone was detected a few times. V is TRBV10-2 and J is TRBJ2-7; 14 positions agree with TRBD2. This CDR3 has 15 amino acids. V shed 6 bases and J 1 base; nucleotides not matched to a gene: 2. Germline V lookup: CDR1 WSHSY, CDR2 SAAADI. The CDR3 coding sequence is TGCGCCAGCAGAGGGACTAGCGGGGGATCCTACGAGCAGTACGTC. Translating it yields CASRGTSGGSYEQYV.

This clone is a singleton in its sample. J is TRBJ1-3 and V is TRBV6-5; D gene uncertain. CDR1 MNHEY and CDR2 SVGAGI come from the germline V gene. V was pared by 1 base and J by 3 bases, with 4 bases between. This CDR3 spans 13 amino acids. This CDR3 reads CASSYYSGNTIYF. CDR3 sequence (DNA): TGTGCCAGCAGTTACTACAGTGGAAACACCATATATTTT.

This clone was recorded once. This rearrangement joins TRBV4-1 to TRBJ2-7; D unclear. CDR1 is MGHRA, CDR2 YSYEKL, per germline. The CDR3 extends over 15 amino acids. The V and J ends lost 0 bases and 5 bases respectively, with 14 bases between them. The CDR3, as DNA: TGCGCCAGCAGCCAAGAAAGCCAGACTTGGGACGAGCAGTACTTC. Encoded protein: CASSQESQTWDEQYF.

The V call is TRBV4-2, the J call TRBJ2-1, with TRBD2 identical over 7 bases. Germline CDR1 LGHNA, CDR2 YNFKEQ. The junction had 9 bases not matched to a gene; V was cut back by 4 bases and J by 0 bases. The CDR3 has 17 residues. CDR3 region: CASSRPKAGLSYNEQFF. For the CDR3, the DNA is TGTGCCAGCAGCCGGCCAAAAGCGGGGCTCTCCTACAATGAGCAGTTCTTC.

The chain uses TRBV19 and TRBJ1-5; D uncertain. Trimming took 4 bases from V and 7 from J, leaving 8 bases between them. CDR1 and CDR2 from the germline V gene are LNHDA and SQIVND (reference sequence). This CDR3 spans 12 amino acids. In DNA, the CDR3 is TGTGCCAGTAGTACCCCTCGGCAGCCCCAGCATTTT. Amino acids: CASSTPRQPQHF. The complete variable domain, with remaining parts taken from reference TRBV19 and TRBJ1-5, reads DGGITQSPKYLFRKEGQNVTLSCEQNLNHDAMYWYRQDPGQGLRLIYYSQIVNDFQKGDIAEGYSVSREKKESFPLTVTSAQKNPTAFYLCASSTPRQPQHFGDGTRLSIL.

The chain joins TRBV4-3 to TRBJ1-2, with D possibly TRBD1 on 6 matching bases. The V end lost 1 base, the J end lost 4 bases, and 13 bases lay between the germline ends. CDR3 length: 15 amino acids. Germline CDR1 reads LGHNA; CDR2 reads YSLEER. The CDR3 loop reads CASSQGGGGGYGYTF. The DNA for the CDR3 is TGCGCCAGCAGCCAAGGAGGGGGTGGTGGCTATGGCTACACCTTC.

The chain combines TRBV7-2 with TRBJ2-3; 9 positions match TRBD1. The V gene end was trimmed by 5 bases and the J gene end by 1 base; junction bases not matched to a gene: 4. CDR3 length: 15 amino acids. In germline, CDR1 is SGHTA, CDR2 FQGNSA. This CDR3 is CASSATGGGTDTQYF. DNA of the CDR3: TGTGCCAGCAGCGCGACAGGGGGGGGCACAGATACGCAGTATTTT.

The V call is TRBV27, the J call TRBJ1-6; 11 bases fit TRBD1. CDR3 length: 16 residues. Germline assignment: CDR1 MNHEY and CDR2 SMNVEV (reference sequence). V was pared by 5 bases and J by 10 bases, with 10 bases of the junction left unmatched. CDR3: CASSPHSGTGGSPLHF. The DNA of the CDR3 is TGTGCCAGCAGTCCCCACTCCGGGACAGGGGGATCACCCCTCCACTTT.

The chain combines TRBV5-8 with TRBJ2-2; D gene ambiguous. The V gene's germline CDR1 is SGHTS and CDR2 YDEGEE. V gave up 4 bases and J gave up 2 bases, with 6 bases separating them. There are 13 residues in the CDR3. The CDR3 DNA follows: TGTGCCAGCAGCCGGGTTAACACCGGGGAGCTGTTTTTT. Its translation is CASSRVNTGELFF.

The rearrangement joins TRBV6-1 to TRBJ1-2; 9 nucleotides line up with TRBD1. From germline, CDR1 is MNHNS and CDR2 SASEGT. J gave up 8 bases and V 1 base, and 5 bases lay outside the gene matches. The CDR3 covers 14 residues. The DNA for the CDR3 is TGTGCCAGCAGTGAAGTCGGACAGGGGAAGGGCTACACCTTC. Protein: CASSEVGQGKGYTF.